The 23 T cell receptor beta chains below were found in one sample sequenced in a study of graft-versus-host responses after intestinal transplantation. No antigen has been identified for these receptors. Using immunoSEQ multiplex PCR, the repertoire was profiled, and TCRdb retains in-frame clones only, with some absent. This table has tens of thousands of clones, 85% to 95% appearing once. Sequenced here: unstimulated CD8+ T cells sorted from spleen or lymph node cells, sampled before transplant. These receptors were taken from a human donor who was the organ donor for an intestinal transplant.

The chain links TRBV7-3 to TRBJ2-3, with 10 bases aligning to TRBD2. The CDR3 has 17 amino acids. V lost 0 bases, J lost 2 bases, and 5 bases stayed unmatched. Germline CDR1 SGHTA, CDR2 FQGTGA. Written as DNA, the CDR3 is TGTGCCAGCAGCTTAACGGGAGCGGGAGGGCACACAGATACGCAGTATTTT. This encodes CASSLTGAGGHTDTQYF.

This rearrangement joins TRBV4-3 to TRBJ2-5, with D possibly TRBD2 on 5 matching bases. CDR3 length equals 16 residues. The germline V gene has CDR1 LGHNA and CDR2 YSLEER. V was trimmed by 1 base and J by 2 bases, leaving 14 bases between them. CDR3 protein: CASSQGVEGVQETQYF. In DNA form, the CDR3 reads TGCGCCAGCAGCCAAGGAGTTGAGGGAGTGCAAGAGACCCAGTACTTC.

The genes are TRBV6-5 and TRBJ1-1; tentative D call: TRBD1 (5 bases). Deletions cut 7 bases from V and 5 bases from J, with 20 bases between. The CDR3 is made up of 15 amino acids. CDR1 and CDR2 from the germline V gene are MNHEY and SVGAGI. CDR3 DNA: TGTGCCAGCACCTATGGTCTTGACGGGGGGACTGAAGCTTTCTTT. It translates to CASTYGLDGGTEAFF.

This chain joins TRBV4-1 and TRBJ2-1, with 7 nucleotides matching TRBD2. Germline trimming cut 0 bases from V and 14 bases from J; bases unmatched to any gene: 4. Germline V gene data show CDR1 as MGHRA and CDR2 as YSYEKL. The CDR3 is 12 amino acids. The DNA of the CDR3 is TGCGCCAGCAGCCAAGACGGGGGGAACAAGTTCTTC. Translated: CASSQDGGNKFF.

This clone was seen once. CDR3 sequence: CAWSPGYEQFF. CDR3 DNA: TGTGCCTGGAGCCCCGGGTATGAGCAGTTCTTC. The J gene is TRBJ2-1, the V gene TRBV30; no definite D call. Per germline, CDR1 GTSNPN and CDR2 SVGIG (reference sequence). V lost 3 bases to trimming and J lost 8 bases, with 8 bases between them. CDR3 length: 11 amino acids.

The V call is TRBV7-9, the J call TRBJ2-5, with 11 bases fitting TRBD2. CDR3 length: 16 amino acids. Trimming took 4 bases from V and 4 from J; bases not matched to a gene: 8. CDR1 and CDR2 from the germline V gene are SEHNR and FQNEAQ (reference sequence). The CDR3 coding sequence is TGTGCCAGCAGCTCCTTGACTAGCGGGAAGGGAGAGACCCAGTACTTC. Translated, it gives CASSSLTSGKGETQYF.

V is TRBV2 and J is TRBJ1-3; D is possibly TRBD1 (5 bases). The ends were cut back, 6 bases at V and 2 bases at J, with 17 bases in the middle. Germline V gene data show CDR1 as SNHLY and CDR2 as FYNNEI. The CDR3 is made up of 16 amino acids. This CDR3 is CASRGGSGVAGNTIYF. DNA of the CDR3: TGTGCCAGCAGGGGGGGTTCAGGTGTCGCTGGAAACACCATATATTTT.

The rearrangement joins TRBV12-2 to TRBJ2-7; the DNA was not used to check the table's D call, TRBD1. TRBV12-2 counts as a pseudogene. This CDR3 region has 17 residues. The CDR3 region is CASRLGPETGGIHEQYF. CDR3 DNA sequence: TGTGCAAGTCGCTTAGGTCCCGAGACAGGGGGAATCCACGAGCAGTACTTC.

CDR3 DNA sequence: TGTGCCAGCAGCAAAGGTTGGGATACGCAGTATTTT. Translation: CASSKGWDTQYF. The chain recombines TRBV21-1 with TRBJ2-3. TRBV21-1 is a pseudogene. The CDR3 sequence is 12 residues long.

The chain joins TRBV6-6 to TRBJ2-7, with D possibly matching TRBD2 (5 bases). The CDR3 has 12 amino acids. Germline V CDR1 and CDR2: MNHNY, SVGAGI (reference sequence). Trimming cost V 5 bases and J 6 bases, with 11 bases left between them. Here the CDR3 DNA reads TGTGCCAGCAGTGAGCGGAGCGGCGAGCAGTACTTC. Its translation is CASSERSGEQYF.

The chain is built from TRBV27 and TRBJ2-7; 9 bases are a match to TRBD2. The CDR3 runs 15 residues. In germline, CDR1 is MNHEY, CDR2 SMNVEV (reference sequence). The junction had 5 bases not matched to a gene; V was cut back by 0 bases and J by 5 bases. CDR3 sequence: CASSLSLAGSHEQYF. As DNA, the CDR3 is TGTGCCAGCAGTTTATCGCTAGCGGGATCCCACGAGCAGTACTTC.

V is TRBV9 and J is TRBJ2-1, with TRBD2 matching 9 bases. The length of the CDR3 is 16 residues. CDR1 and CDR2 from the germline V gene are SGDLS and YYNGEE. Trimming removed 3 bases from V and 2 bases from J; junction bases left unmatched: 6. As DNA, the CDR3 is TGTGCCAGCAGCGCCAATAGCGGGAGCGCCTACAATGAGCAGTTCTTC. Its translation: CASSANSGSAYNEQFF.

This clone was counted a single time. The gene calls are TRBV29-1 and TRBJ2-7; D possibly uses TRBD1 or TRBD2 (5 bases each). V gave up 6 bases and J gave up 1 base, with 10 bases separating them. Germline CDR1 is SQVTM and CDR2 is ANQGSEA. CDR3 length: 12 amino acids. The CDR3 region has the DNA TGCAGCGTGAGGGGTTCGTCCTACGAGCAGTACTTC. Translation gives CSVRGSSYEQYF.

The genes are TRBV5-5 and TRBJ2-1; D unresolved. From germline, CDR1 is SGHKS and CDR2 YYEKEE (reference sequence). The CDR3 is 15 amino acids. V shed 0 bases and J shed 3 bases, with 10 bases lying between them. CDR3 residues: CASSLVPLDYNEQFF. The CDR3 DNA follows: TGTGCCAGCAGCTTGGTACCTCTAGACTACAATGAGCAGTTCTTC.

This clone was found once. This chain links TRBV30 with TRBJ1-2; maybe TRBD1 (5 bases). The CDR3 is made up of 13 amino acids. Trimming left V 4 bases short and J 3 bases short, with 12 bases between. CDR1 GTSNPN and CDR2 SVGIG come from the germline V gene (reference sequence). The CDR3 DNA reads TGTGCCTGGACCCCCGGGGCCGACTATGGCTACACCTTC. Protein: CAWTPGADYGYTF.

In this sample, this clone is medium-sized. The chain couples TRBV5-1 to TRBJ1-2, with D maybe TRBD1 (6 bases). Trimming pared 5 bases from V and 6 bases from J, leaving 14 bases between. CDR1 and CDR2 from the germline V gene are SGHRS and YFSETQ. This CDR3 comprises 13 residues. The CDR3 is CASREEGGNGYTF. For the CDR3, the DNA is TGCGCCAGCAGGGAGGAAGGGGGGAATGGCTACACCTTC.

The chain couples TRBV12-5 to TRBJ1-2; the D gene is possibly TRBD1 (5 bases). Germline V gene data show CDR1 as LGHNT and CDR2 as FRNRAP. The CDR3 spans 13 residues. Trimming took off 6 bases at V and 6 bases at J, with 14 bases between the two ends. The DNA of the CDR3 is TGTGCTAGTGGAACGGGGGGAGTGAATGGCTACACCTTC. It translates to CASGTGGVNGYTF. Filled out from reference TRBV12-5 and TRBJ1-2, the complete variable domain reads DARVTQTPRHKVTEMGQEVTMRCQPILGHNTVFWYRQTMMQGLELLAYFRNRAPLDDSGMPKDRFSAEMPDATLATLKIQPSEPRDSAVYFCASGTGGVNGYTFGSGTRLTVV.

The rearrangement uses TRBV7-3 and TRBJ1-2, with 7 positions matching TRBD1. From germline, CDR1 is SGHTA and CDR2 FQGTGA. V lost 0 bases, J lost 5 bases, and 6 bases stayed unmatched. CDR3 size: 15 residues. The CDR3 DNA follows: TGTGCCAGCAGCTTAACCGGGGACAGCGGTTATGGCTACACCTTC. It encodes CASSLTGDSGYGYTF.

The chain recombines TRBV5-1 with TRBJ2-7; 10 bases match TRBD1. The J segment lost 4 bases and the V segment lost 2 bases, leaving 3 bases of the junction unmatched. Germline V gives CDR1 SGHRS, CDR2 YFSETQ. The CDR3 length is 14 residues. CDR3 DNA sequence: TGCGCCAGCAGCTTCGGACAGGGGGGGTACGAGCAGTACTTC. Translation gives CASSFGQGGYEQYF.

The chain employs TRBV5-4 and TRBJ1-2; a weak D match, TRBD1 (6 bases). V lost 6 bases and J lost 0, with 18 bases in between. Germline V gene sequence: CDR1 SGHNT, CDR2 YYREEE (reference sequence). The CDR3 is 16 residues long. The CDR3 coding sequence is TGTGCCAGCAAACGACTAAGGGACACCCCTAACTATGGCTACACCTTC. This codes for CASKRLRDTPNYGYTF.

This chain joins TRBV5-3 and TRBJ2-7; TRBD2 might be the D (7 bases). TRBV5-3 is recorded as an ORF, its role being uncertain. This CDR3 is built from 20 residues. V lost 0 bases, J lost 0 bases, and 25 bases lay in between. As DNA, the CDR3 is TGTGCCAGAAGCTTGGCATCGTCGGGGGGACAACCGGAGAGCTCCTACGAGCAGTACTTC. This codes for CARSLASSGGQPESSYEQYF.

The chain joins TRBV4-3 to TRBJ2-7; the match to TRBD2 covers 10 bases. J was trimmed by 2 bases and V by 2 bases; bases with no gene match: 18. The CDR3 extends over 20 amino acids. Germline V gene sequence: CDR1 LGHNA, CDR2 YSLEER. The CDR3 region is CASSQLIGASGSSEAYEQYF. CDR3 coding DNA: TGCGCCAGCAGCCAATTGATAGGCGCTAGCGGGAGCAGTGAGGCCTACGAGCAGTACTTC.

V usage is TRBV30 and J usage is TRBJ1-1, with no clear D. The CDR3 runs 13 residues. Germline-derived CDR1 and CDR2 are GTSNPN and SVGIG (reference sequence). V lost 0 bases to trimming and J lost 0 bases, with 5 bases between them. This CDR3 is CAWSVVLNTEAFF. Written as DNA, the CDR3 is TGTGCCTGGAGTGTGGTCCTGAACACTGAAGCTTTCTTT.